Below, 3 T cell receptor beta chains from the same sample are listed, as sequenced in a study of blood T cell repertoires in COVID-19. Here immunoSEQ multiplex PCR was the method, and the copy in TCRdb shows in-frame clones only, minus some. The sample consists of about 180,000 clones, about nine tenths of them appearing once. The material sequenced was PBMCs or T cells enriched from blood (not recorded which). These receptors were taken from a woman aged 18-29 years who had recovered from COVID-19.

The chain recombines TRBV27 with TRBJ1-2, with TRBD1 identical over 7 bases. The V gene's germline CDR1 is MNHEY and CDR2 SMNVEV (reference sequence). The V and J ends lost 9 bases and 8 bases, in that order; junction bases with no gene match: 9. The CDR3 runs 12 residues. As DNA, the CDR3 is TGTGCCAGTTTTTCCGGGACAGCCGGCTACACCTTC. As protein: CASFSGTAGYTF.

The chain carries TRBV7-8 and TRBJ1-1; D not resolved. V was pared by 2 bases and J by 7 bases, with 17 bases between. The CDR3 loop spans 15 amino acids. Germline assignment: CDR1 SGHVS and CDR2 FQNEAQ. CDR3 nucleotide sequence: TGTGCCAGCAGCTTATTCCAATCTCTCGGTGGTGAAGCTTTCTTT. Translation: CASSLFQSLGGEAFF.

The rearrangement joins TRBV30 to TRBJ2-3, with D tentatively TRBD2 (5 bases). V was shortened by 2 bases and J by 2 bases, with 11 bases between the two germline ends. The germline gives CDR1 GTSNPN, CDR2 SVGIG (reference sequence). The CDR3 has 14 residues. The CDR3 DNA reads as TGTGCCTGGAGTAAGAGGGTTGACACAGATACGCAGTATTTT. Its translation: CAWSKRVDTDTQYF.